This T cell receptor beta chain comes out of a study of CXCR3-negative and CXCR3-positive naive CD8 T cells. Study results and caveats: Naive CXCR3-positive and CXCR3-negative cells shared TRBV-TRBJ usage; memory cells diverged. Fresh PBMCs served for most assays, and CXCR3 expression fell partially after cryopreservation. Similarly elevated diversity marked both naive subsets, with memory CD8+ cells showing far lower diversity.

Germline-derived CDR1 and CDR2 are SGHDN and FVKESK. The CDR3 consists of 17 residues. Carrying UMI labels, the TRB cDNA libraries were prepared through 5' RACE. Reprocessing the 5' RACE reads, TCRdb reports a single entry for every CDR3 protein and omits DNA. The sample table includes tens of thousands of distinct CDR3 sequences. Turning to this clonotype: Its specificity is not known.

Sequencing was carried out using memory CD8+ T cells from blood. This receptor was taken from a human donor in good health. Some clones in this sample may be carry-over from other donors' samples. This chain uses TRBV14 with TRBJ2-1; the TCRdb D gene call, TRBD1, has no DNA to confirm it. The CDR3 here is CASSGRDRASIWDEQFF.